These 18 T cell receptor beta chains came from one sample sequenced in a study of cytomegalovirus exposure and HLA in healthy donors. The PCR was carried out with 60 Vbeta primers and 13 Jbeta primers. Measured with immunoSEQ multiplex PCR; TCRdb has only the in-frame clones, and not every one. The sample consists of more than 65,000 clones, under 80% of them appearing once. Sequencing input: PBMCs. These receptors were obtained from a man younger than 30 in good health and CMV-seropositive.

In DNA, the CDR3 is TGCGCCAGCAGCCAAGTGATCCTAGCGGAATACAATGAGCAGTTCTTC. Encoded protein: CASSQVILAEYNEQFF. This chain connects TRBV4-1 to TRBJ2-1, with 7 bases aligning to TRBD2. Unmatched junction bases numbered 7, after V lost 1 base and J lost 4 bases. This CDR3 has 16 residues. Germline lookup yields CDR1 MGHRA and CDR2 YSYEKL.

V is TRBV29-1 and J is TRBJ2-7; 10 bases align to TRBD2. CDR1 SQVTM and CDR2 ANQGSEA come from the germline V gene. The trim removed 1 base at V and 3 bases at J, leaving 3 bases unmatched. CDR3 length: 14 residues. The CDR3 sequence is CSVEGLAGVYEQYF. DNA for the CDR3: TGCAGCGTTGAAGGGCTAGCGGGAGTCTACGAGCAGTACTTC.

This chain connects TRBV5-1 to TRBJ2-3, with TRBD2 identical over 8 bases. This CDR3 has 17 residues. CDR1 and CDR2 from the germline V gene are SGHRS and YFSETQ. The ends lost 0 bases at V and 4 bases at J; junction bases unmatched: 10. The CDR3 is CASSLGRGLEAADTQYF. The CDR3, as DNA: TGCGCCAGCAGCTTGGGGCGGGGACTAGAAGCAGCAGATACGCAGTATTTT.

This clone was detected only a few times. This rearrangement joins TRBV29-1 to TRBJ2-1, with 7 bases that match TRBD1. V lost 8 bases and J lost 8; bases outside the gene matches: 9. CDR1 SQVTM and CDR2 ANQGSEA come from the germline V gene. The CDR3 spans 12 residues. In DNA, the CDR3 is TGCAGCCAACTCAGGGGGACCGATGAGCAGTTCTTC. Translating it yields CSQLRGTDEQFF.

V gene TRBV10-2 combines with J gene TRBJ1-4; D is unclear. The CDR3 loop spans 14 amino acids. V was shortened by 2 bases and J by 7 bases, with 11 bases between the two germline ends. Germline values: CDR1 WSHSY, CDR2 SAAADI. The CDR3 here is CASSEPGMSEKLFF. CDR3 DNA: TGCGCCAGCAGTGAGCCGGGGATGAGTGAAAAACTGTTTTTT.

CDR3 region: CASSHVLGGYTF. In DNA, the CDR3 is TGTGCCAGCAGCCACGTACTTGGTGGCTACACCTTC. J is TRBJ1-2 and V is TRBV28; D remains unclear. Trimming removed 6 bases at V and 7 bases at J, with 12 bases between. The germline V gene encodes CDR1 MDHEN and CDR2 SYDVKM. The CDR3 has 12 residues.

J is TRBJ2-6 and V is TRBV12-5, with D hard to call. The CDR3 has 15 residues. The V end lost 5 bases, the J end lost 1 base, and 9 bases lay between the germline ends. Looked up from germline, CDR1 is LGHNT and CDR2 is FRNRAP. This CDR3 reads CASGPPGSGANVLTF. As DNA, the CDR3 is TGTGCTAGTGGTCCTCCAGGATCTGGGGCCAACGTCCTGACTTTC.

The V call is TRBV7-9, the J call TRBJ2-3; 7 nucleotides line up with TRBD2. This CDR3 has 16 residues. With V trimmed by 5 bases and J by 2 bases, 10 bases remained unmatched. Germline-derived CDR1 and CDR2 are SEHNR and FQNEAQ (reference sequence). The CDR3 reads CASSPPGGATTDTQYF. Here the CDR3 DNA reads TGTGCCAGCAGCCCCCCGGGAGGTGCCACCACAGATACGCAGTATTTT.

This clone was seen just once. This CDR3 reads CASRDLGGGDEQYF. CDR3 in DNA: TGTGCCAGCAGGGACCTTGGAGGGGGGGACGAGCAGTACTTC. The J gene is TRBJ2-7, the V gene TRBV6-5; tentative D call: TRBD2 (7 bases). The V end was cut by 6 bases, the J end by 5 bases, with 17 bases between. Germline-derived CDR1 and CDR2 are MNHEY and SVGAGI. CDR3 length: 14 amino acids.

The gene calls are TRBV9 and TRBJ1-1; 8 positions agree with TRBD1. Trimming at V came to 4 bases and at J to 3 bases, leaving 5 bases not matched to a gene. The CDR3 length is 14 residues. Germline values: CDR1 SGDLS, CDR2 YYNGEE. The CDR3 reads CASSTQGGDTEAFF. CDR3 bases: TGTGCCAGCAGCACACAGGGGGGAGACACTGAAGCTTTCTTT.

This chain links TRBV11-3 with TRBJ2-1, with TRBD2 identical over 9 bases. CDR1 and CDR2 (germline): SGHNT, YENEEA. The CDR3 is 15 amino acids. Trimming cost V 3 bases and J 7 bases; bases outside gene matches: 7. The CDR3 loop reads CASSLRGAGGNEQFF. In DNA form, the CDR3 reads TGTGCCAGCAGCTTGAGGGGGGCGGGAGGGAATGAGCAGTTCTTC. The variable domain in full, with the rest retrieved from reference TRBV11-3 and TRBJ2-1, is EAGVVQSPRYKIIEKKQPVAFWCNPISGHNTLYWYLQNLGQGPELLIRYENEEAVDDSQLPKDRFSAERLKGVDSTLKIQPAELGDSAVYLCASSLRGAGGNEQFFGPGTRLTVL.

This clone appeared a single time. As DNA, the CDR3 is TGTGCCAGCAGGGGACAGATCGTATCCTACGAGCAGTACTTC. It codes for CASRGQIVSYEQYF. The chain joins TRBV6-1 to TRBJ2-7, with TRBD1 identical over 7 bases. Germline CDR1 and CDR2: MNHNS and SASEGT. V dropped 6 bases and J dropped 1; count of bases not matched to a gene: 6. This CDR3 spans 14 amino acids.

The chain couples TRBV5-6 to TRBJ2-1; 8 positions agree with TRBD1. CDR1 is SGHDT and CDR2 is YYEEEE in the germline V gene. V lost 6 bases to trimming and J lost 2 bases; unmatched junction nucleotides: 10. The CDR3 runs 16 residues. CDR3 nucleotides: TGTGCCAGCACAATTCAATTCAGGGGGCCCTACAATGAGCAGTTCTTC. It yields the protein CASTIQFRGPYNEQFF.

The chain links TRBV23-1 to TRBJ2-7; tentative D call: TRBD1 (5 bases). TRBV23-1 is sorted into the ORF group, with uncertain function. This CDR3 has 14 amino acids. The V end was cut by 7 bases, the J end by 4 bases, with 17 bases between. The CDR3 loop reads CASKAGSRKYEQYF. DNA of the CDR3: TGCGCCAGCAAAGCAGGGTCACGTAAGTACGAGCAGTACTTC.

This clone was observed a few times. CDR3 sequence reads: CASSYLDTIYF. The CDR3 DNA follows: TGTGCCAGCAGCTATCTTGACACCATATATTTT. This chain connects TRBV28 to TRBJ1-3; D unclear. The length of the CDR3 is 11 residues. The germline CDR1 and CDR2 sequences are MDHEN and SYDVKM. Trimming removed 6 bases at V and 8 bases at J, with 8 bases between.

This clone was seen more than once but under ten times. This rearrangement joins TRBV18 to TRBJ2-5; D might be TRBD1 (6 bases). Trimming removed 2 bases at V and 5 bases at J, with 12 bases between. The CDR3 is made up of 14 amino acids. Germline values: CDR1 KGHSH, CDR2 LQKENI. CDR3 in DNA: TGTGCCAGCTCACCAACAGGGTTATGGGAGACCCAGTACTTC. Amino acid sequence: CASSPTGLWETQYF. Filled out from reference TRBV18 and TRBJ2-5, the complete variable domain reads NAGVMQNPRHLVRRRGQEARLRCSPMKGHSHVYWYRQLPEEGLKFMVYLQKENIIDESGMPKERFSAEFPKEGPSILRIQQVVRGDSAAYFCASSPTGLWETQYFGPGTRLLVL.

This clone was detected only a few times. This chain links TRBV28 with TRBJ2-1, with 11 bases fitting TRBD2. The germline V gene has CDR1 MDHEN and CDR2 SYDVKM. V shed 8 bases, J shed 3 bases, and the junction held 9 bases outside the gene matches. The CDR3 covers 16 residues. The DNA for the CDR3 is TGTGCCAGCCTCCCCCTAGCGGGAGGAATCTACAATGAGCAGTTCTTC. Translation gives CASLPLAGGIYNEQFF.

The chain uses TRBV28 and TRBJ2-1; D is perhaps TRBD2 (6 bases). This CDR3 has 11 residues. CDR1 and CDR2 (germline): MDHEN, SYDVKM. The V and J ends lost 7 bases and 10 bases respectively, with 11 bases between them. The DNA of the CDR3 is TGTGCCAGCACCTACGGGGGAGAGCAGTTCTTC. Residues: CASTYGGEQFF. The full variable domain, its missing parts supplied by reference TRBV28 and TRBJ2-1, is DVKVTQSSRYLVKRTGEKVFLECVQDMDHENMFWYRQDPGLGLRLIYFSYDVKMKEKGDIPEGYSVSREKKERFSLILESASTNQTSMYLCASTYGGEQFFGPGTRLTVL.